This T cell receptor beta chain appears in the sequencing data of a study of cytomegalovirus exposure and HLA in healthy donors. Amplification used 60 Vbeta primers and 13 Jbeta primers. The table came from immunoSEQ multiplex PCR; TCRdb's copy has only in-frame clones and leaves some out. The sample carries approximately 100,000 clones, 79% recorded once. Source material: PBMCs. The sequence came from a woman aged 40 to 50 in good health and CMV-seronegative.

This CDR3 is CASRQDGGTGNTIYF. DNA for the CDR3: TGCGCCAGCAGACAAGACGGGGGGACAGGAAACACCATATATTTT. The chain combines TRBV5-1 with TRBJ1-3, with D perhaps TRBD1 (6 bases). Germline V gene sequence: CDR1 SGHRS, CDR2 YFSETQ. The V end lost 5 bases, the J end lost 4 bases, and 16 bases lay between the germline ends. The CDR3 runs 15 residues.